A single sample gave rise to the 28 T cell receptor beta chains below, sequenced in a study of CD8+ T cells in alopecia areata. Sequencing used cDNA as its template, made by extracting RNA and reverse transcribing it. Some clones are missing from TCRdb's copy, which holds only in-frame ones; the method was immunoSEQ multiplex PCR. The sample holds around 200,000 clones; roughly 61% are singletons and the top ten take over 9.5%. Indicated treatment: oral pan-JAK inhibitor, 5-10 mg twice daily. This specimen was CD8+ T cells sorted from blood, taken at week 24, from a patient treated with tofacitinib. These receptors all come from a human donor with alopecia areata.

The V gene is TRBV30, the J gene TRBJ2-6; D is uncertain. This CDR3 region has 17 residues. V lost 3 bases and J 0 bases, leaving 15 bases between the germline ends. Germline loops: CDR1 GTSNPN, CDR2 SVGIG (reference sequence). The CDR3, as DNA: TGTGCCTGGAGCGGTCTGGGTATCGGCTCTGGGGCCAACGTCCTGACTTTC. It codes for CAWSGLGIGSGANVLTF.

V is TRBV19 and J is TRBJ1-1; D ambiguous. CDR1 and CDR2 (germline): LNHDA, SQIVND (reference sequence). The V end was cut by 7 bases, the J end by 1 base, with 16 bases between. This CDR3 has 15 amino acids. The CDR3 nucleotides read TGTGCCAGTAAAATTTCGGCACAGACGAACACTGAAGCTTTCTTT. Translation gives CASKISAQTNTEAFF.

The V call is TRBV13, the J call TRBJ1-1; D not resolved. CDR1 PRHDT and CDR2 FYEKMQ come from the germline V gene (reference sequence). V was cut by 2 bases and J by 3 bases, with 7 bases left in between. The CDR3 runs 13 residues. The CDR3: CASSLKGYTEAFF. The CDR3 nucleotides are TGTGCCAGCAGCTTAAAGGGATACACTGAAGCTTTCTTT.

This clone appeared a few times. This sequence joins TRBV10-3 and TRBJ1-6; D is perhaps TRBD1 (5 bases). The V and J ends lost 11 bases and 7 bases respectively, with 18 bases between them. The CDR3 loop spans 14 amino acids. CDR1 and CDR2 (germline): ENHRY, SYGVKD. The CDR3 bases are TGTGCCTCCGGGGGAGGCGAGGGGAATTCACCCCTCCACTTT. It yields the protein CASGGGEGNSPLHF.

The chain has TRBV20-1 and TRBJ2-4; possible D gene TRBD2, 5 bases. The CDR3 is 11 residues long. V gave up 6 bases and J gave up 8 bases, with 11 bases separating them. Germline V lookup: CDR1 DFQATT, CDR2 SNEGSKA (reference sequence). The DNA of the CDR3 is TGCAGTGCCGAGGTCGGGGACATTCAGTACTTC. Its translation: CSAEVGDIQYF.

This clone was seen a few times. This sequence joins TRBV14 and TRBJ1-1, with D maybe TRBD1 (6 bases). The germline CDR1 and CDR2 sequences are SGHDN and FVKESK. The CDR3 runs 15 residues. Between the trimmed V and J ends, which lost 3 bases and 1 base, there was a span of 12 bases. The CDR3 nucleotides read TGTGCCAGCAGCCAGAGGGACATTAAGAACACTGAAGCTTTCTTT. This encodes CASSQRDIKNTEAFF.

The chain combines TRBV27 with TRBJ2-2; TRBD1 or TRBD2 may be the D gene (6 bases each). With 7 bases removed from V and 4 bases from J, the gap between germline ends came to 10 bases. The length of the CDR3 is 13 residues. Looked up from germline, CDR1 is MNHEY and CDR2 is SMNVEV (reference sequence). The CDR3 DNA reads TGTGCCAGCACAGGGGAGGCCACCGGGGAGCTGTTTTTT. Its translation: CASTGEATGELFF.

This chain connects TRBV29-1 to TRBJ1-3; no clear D gene. V was pared by 8 bases and J by 0 bases, with 14 bases between. Germline lookup yields CDR1 SQVTM and CDR2 ANQGSEA. The CDR3 has 14 residues. The CDR3 sequence is CSIPGPNSGNTIYF. The CDR3 nucleotides read TGCAGCATCCCCGGGCCAAACTCTGGAAACACCATATATTTT. Filled out from reference TRBV29-1 and TRBJ1-3, the complete variable domain reads SAVISQKPSRDICQRGTSLTIQCQVDSQVTMMFWYRQQPGQSLTLIATANQGSEATYESGFVIDKFPISRPNLTFSTLTVSNMSPEDSSIYLCSIPGPNSGNTIYFGEGSWLTVV.

Here the CDR3 reads CASNSVGGSTDTQYF. In nucleotides, the CDR3 is TGTGCCAGCAACTCAGTCGGGGGGAGCACAGATACGCAGTATTTT. The chain links TRBV11-2 to TRBJ2-3; 7 bases are a match to TRBD2. Germline values: CDR1 SGHAT, CDR2 FQNNGV. V was clipped by 7 bases and J by 0 bases; unmatched bases: 7. There are 15 residues in the CDR3.

In this sample, this clone turned up a few times. The chain links TRBV13 to TRBJ2-7; either TRBD1 or TRBD2 may supply D (5 bases each). Germline V gene data show CDR1 as PRHDT and CDR2 as FYEKMQ (reference sequence). Trimming took off 5 bases at V and 3 bases at J, with 17 bases between the two ends. The CDR3 is 15 amino acids. CDR3 nucleotides: TGTGCCAGCAGCCCTAGGAGGACGGGGCACTACGAGCAGTACTTC. It is translated as CASSPRRTGHYEQYF.

The V gene is TRBV25-1, the J gene TRBJ1-6; 9 nucleotides match TRBD1. J lost 5 bases, V lost 4 bases, and 3 bases had no gene match. The CDR3 is 15 residues long. The V gene's germline CDR1 is MGHDK and CDR2 SYGVNS. CDR3 in DNA: TGTGCCAGCAGTGTAGGGACAGGGAATAATTCACCCCTCCACTTT. Its translation: CASSVGTGNNSPLHF.

The chain is built from TRBV18 and TRBJ1-4; perhaps TRBD1 as D (5 bases). V dropped 4 bases and J dropped 8 bases, with 23 bases sitting between them. From germline, CDR1 is KGHSH and CDR2 LQKENI. This CDR3 is 17 amino acids long. The CDR3 loop is CASSRLKRQRREEKLFF. The DNA of the CDR3 is TGTGCCAGCTCACGCCTAAAGAGACAGCGAAGAGAGGAAAAACTGTTTTTT.

V usage is TRBV14 and J usage is TRBJ2-1; D is undetermined. CDR1 is SGHDN, CDR2 FVKESK, per germline. V was shortened by 5 bases and J by 4 bases, with 15 bases between the two germline ends. This CDR3 contains 15 residues. In DNA, the CDR3 is TGTGCCAGCAGCTTCAACCAGGACCCTTACAATGAGCAGTTCTTC. Its protein product is CASSFNQDPYNEQFF. The whole variable domain, remainder taken from reference TRBV14 and TRBJ2-1, is EAGVTQFPSHSVIEKGQTVTLRCDPISGHDNLYWYRRVMGKEIKFLLHFVKESKQDESGMPNNRFLAERTGGTYSTLKVQPAELEDSGVYFCASSFNQDPYNEQFFGPGTRLTVL.

This clone was counted only a few times. The DNA of the CDR3 is TGTGCCTGGACCCCAGGACAGGGGTGGAATGAGCAGTTCTTC. This translates into CAWTPGQGWNEQFF. This sequence joins TRBV30 and TRBJ2-1; 9 bases are a match to TRBD1. Germline V lookup: CDR1 GTSNPN, CDR2 SVGIG (reference sequence). CDR3 length: 14 residues. V gave up 4 bases and J gave up 7 bases; unmatched junction bases: 8.

The rearrangement joins TRBV30 to TRBJ2-1; D may be TRBD1 or TRBD2 (5 bases each). Trimming cost V 2 bases and J 8 bases, with 7 bases left between them. The germline V gene encodes CDR1 GTSNPN and CDR2 SVGIG (reference sequence). This CDR3 spans 11 amino acids. CDR3 amino acids: CAWSPGHEQFF. In DNA, the CDR3 is TGTGCCTGGAGTCCGGGGCATGAGCAGTTCTTC.

This clone was counted only a few times. The chain recombines TRBV10-3 with TRBJ2-1, with 13 bases lining up with TRBD2. CDR3 length equals 20 residues. Trimming at V came to 1 base and at J to 0 bases, leaving 9 bases not matched to a gene. CDR1 and CDR2 (germline): ENHRY, SYGVKD. CDR3 amino acids: CAISELTTSGGLHSYNEQFF. Here the CDR3 DNA reads TGTGCCATCAGTGAGTTGACGACTAGCGGGGGGCTACACTCCTACAATGAGCAGTTCTTC.

The chain employs TRBV30 and TRBJ1-4; unclear D gene. V dropped 5 bases and J dropped 0 bases, with 7 bases sitting between them. Germline V gives CDR1 GTSNPN, CDR2 SVGIG (reference sequence). This CDR3 has 13 residues. The DNA of the CDR3 is TGTGCCTGGGCGCAAGCAACTAATGAAAAACTGTTTTTT. Translating it yields CAWAQATNEKLFF.

The chain uses TRBV19 and TRBJ2-5, with 9 bases matching TRBD1. The ends lost 9 bases at V and 10 bases at J; junction bases unmatched: 9. The CDR3 is made up of 12 amino acids. CDR1 is LNHDA, CDR2 SQIVND, per germline (reference sequence). CDR3 in DNA: TGTGCCAGCCGGTTGGGACAGGGTAGCCAGTACTTC. This translates into CASRLGQGSQYF.

The chain recombines TRBV6-5 with TRBJ1-5; possible D gene TRBD1, 6 bases. Germline V gives CDR1 MNHEY, CDR2 SVGAGI. The CDR3 length is 15 residues. V was shortened by 6 bases and J by 4 bases, with 16 bases between the two germline ends. CDR3 nucleotide sequence: TGTGCCAGCAGCTACAGGGTAGGGGGGAATCAGCCCCAGCATTTT. It translates to CASSYRVGGNQPQHF.

This clone was counted only a few times. The chain employs TRBV7-9 and TRBJ1-6; no reliable D call. Trimming shortened V by 8 bases and J by 8 bases, and 16 bases separated the two germline ends. CDR3 length equals 14 residues. Germline lookup yields CDR1 SEHNR and CDR2 FQNEAQ (reference sequence). The CDR3 nucleotides are TGTGCCAGCGGAAACGGCGGTTTACATTCACCCCTCCACTTT. Translation gives CASGNGGLHSPLHF.

V usage is TRBV13 and J usage is TRBJ2-5; 7 bases line up with TRBD1. With V trimmed by 5 bases and J by 2 bases, 8 bases remained unmatched. CDR1 and CDR2 (germline): PRHDT, FYEKMQ (reference sequence). The CDR3 has 15 residues. In nucleotides, the CDR3 is TGTGCCAGCAGCGCCGCAGGGGGTCAACAAGAGACCCAGTACTTC. As protein: CASSAAGGQQETQYF.

The chain recombines TRBV4-1 with TRBJ2-2; D not certain. Trimming shortened V by 1 base and J by 0 bases, and 3 bases separated the two germline ends. The germline gives CDR1 MGHRA, CDR2 YSYEKL. The CDR3 covers 14 residues. The CDR3 DNA follows: TGCGCCAGCAGCCAAGGGGCGAACACCGGGGAGCTGTTTTTT. Translation gives CASSQGANTGELFF.

The chain employs TRBV7-9 and TRBJ1-5; D is undetermined. Trimming cost V 5 bases and J 3 bases, with 11 bases left between them. Germline assignment: CDR1 SEHNR and CDR2 FQNEAQ (reference sequence). The CDR3 length is 14 residues. The CDR3 DNA follows: TGTGCCAGCAGCCCGGACGGAATCAATCAGCCCCAGCATTTT. Translating gives CASSPDGINQPQHF.

The chain uses TRBV11-2 and TRBJ2-2; D is possibly TRBD1 or TRBD2 (5 bases each). Between the trimmed V and J ends, which lost 3 bases and 4 bases, there was a span of 12 bases. The CDR3 totals 15 residues. CDR1 is SGHAT and CDR2 is FQNNGV in the germline V gene. This chain's CDR3 is CASSFLGTGTGELFF. In DNA, the CDR3 is TGTGCCAGCAGCTTTCTAGGGACGGGCACCGGGGAGCTGTTTTTT. The full variable domain, its missing parts supplied by reference TRBV11-2 and TRBJ2-2, is EAGVAQSPRYKIIEKRQSVAFWCNPISGHATLYWYQQILGQGPKLLIQFQNNGVVDDSQLPKDRFSAERLKGVDSTLKIQPAKLEDSAVYLCASSFLGTGTGELFFGEGSRLTVL.

V and J are TRBV29-1 and TRBJ2-7; 9 bases align to TRBD1. CDR3 length: 13 residues. J gave up 4 bases and V 4 bases, and 5 bases lay outside the gene matches. The germline V gene has CDR1 SQVTM and CDR2 ANQGSEA. The CDR3 loop is CSVGRDRDYEQYF. The CDR3, as DNA: TGCAGCGTTGGGAGGGACAGGGATTACGAGCAGTACTTC.

About this clone: Relative to the germline gene, one junction end is altered; a read error may explain this. The chain combines TRBV19 with TRBJ1-1, with TRBD1 matching 10 bases. This CDR3 contains 14 residues. Germline assignment: CDR1 LNHDA and CDR2 SQIVND (reference sequence). The CDR3 sequence is CASHKGQGNAEAFF. Here the CDR3 DNA reads TGTGCCAGTCATAAGGGACAGGGGAACGCTGAAGCTTTCTTT.

The chain recombines TRBV14 with TRBJ2-1; no clear D. Germline V CDR1 and CDR2: SGHDN, FVKESK. The V gene lost 1 base and the J gene lost 5 bases, with 12 bases spanning the gap. This CDR3 spans 15 amino acids. DNA of the CDR3: TGTGCCAGCAGCCAAGGTCGGTTAGAAGACAATGAGCAGTTCTTC. Protein sequence: CASSQGRLEDNEQFF.

The table lists this clone with a few counts. The chain is built from TRBV19 and TRBJ1-3; 8 positions match TRBD1. Germline-derived CDR1 and CDR2 are LNHDA and SQIVND (reference sequence). V lost 3 bases to trimming and J lost 3 bases; unmatched junction nucleotides: 7. The CDR3 is 16 amino acids. The CDR3 protein is CASSIGPGGFGNTIYF. CDR3 bases: TGTGCCAGTAGTATCGGGCCAGGGGGCTTTGGAAACACCATATATTTT.